In this sample, the clone carrying this TCR beta chain turned up a few times. Its cognate antigen is unknown. One junction end does not reproduce the germline sequence, and a read error may be involved. Each patient went into thyroid surgery without having received any treatment. The record originates from a study of metastatic and nonmetastatic thyroid tumors. Across the whole study: The study looked at repertoires side by side in blood and in tumor or nodule tissue from malignant and benign thyroid patients. Study findings and constraints: Benign nodules reportedly had significantly lower TCR beta diversity than malignant thyroid tumors in blood and tumor.

Germline CDR1 is WSHSY and CDR2 is SAAADI. The CDR3 runs 14 residues. TCRdb re-called the PCR reads via MiXCR. The sample lists around 23,000 clones, roughly 24% occurring once. V gene TRBV10-2 combines with J gene TRBJ2-1; D might be TRBD1 (6 bases). The origin of this receptor is a female donor with papillary thyroid cancer or a benign thyroid nodule (not recorded which). Some clones in this sample may be carry-over from other donors' samples. Sample: blood. The CDR3 sequence is CASSEYRDGDEQLF. CDR3 sequence (DNA): TGCGCCAGCAGTGAGTACAGGGATGGCGATGAGCAGCTCTTC.